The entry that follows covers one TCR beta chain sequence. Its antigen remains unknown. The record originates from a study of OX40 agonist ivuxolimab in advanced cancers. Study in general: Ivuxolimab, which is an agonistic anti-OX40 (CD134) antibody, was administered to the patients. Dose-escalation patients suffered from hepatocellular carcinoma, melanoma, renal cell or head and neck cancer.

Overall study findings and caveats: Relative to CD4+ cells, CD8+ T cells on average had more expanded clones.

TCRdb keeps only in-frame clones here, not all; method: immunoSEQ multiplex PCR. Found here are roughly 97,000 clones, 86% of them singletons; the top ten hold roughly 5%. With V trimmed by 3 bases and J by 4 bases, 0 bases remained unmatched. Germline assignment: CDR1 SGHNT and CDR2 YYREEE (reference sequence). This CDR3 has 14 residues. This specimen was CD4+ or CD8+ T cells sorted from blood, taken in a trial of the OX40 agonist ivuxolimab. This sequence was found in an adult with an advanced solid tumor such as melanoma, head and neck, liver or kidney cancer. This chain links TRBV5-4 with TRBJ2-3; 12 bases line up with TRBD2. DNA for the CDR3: TGTGCCAGCAGCTCTAGCGGGGGGGCAGATACGCAGTATTTT. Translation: CASSSSGGADTQYF.